This T cell receptor beta chain was captured in a study of PD-1 blockade in classical Hodgkin lymphoma. Every patient was affected by relapse after autologous stem cell transplantation, while exposure to brentuximab vedotin was not uniform. Clones were read by immunoSEQ multiplex PCR, and TCRdb kept only the in-frame ones, dropping some. The sample holds tens of thousands of clones; 65% to 75% are singletons and the top ten take around 26%. The CDR3 has 14 residues. The V and J ends lost 1 base and 4 bases respectively, with 8 bases between them. Germline loops: CDR1 SEHNR, CDR2 FQNEAQ (reference sequence).

This receptor was obtained from a human donor with classical Hodgkin lymphoma. This chain connects TRBV7-9 to TRBJ1-5; the D is unclear. Sequences were derived from peripheral blood mononuclear cells (PBMCs), sampled before the second cycle of nivolumab. CDR3 sequence reads: CASSLGWLNQPQHF. In nucleotides, the CDR3 is TGTGCCAGCAGCTTAGGGTGGTTAAATCAGCCCCAGCATTTT.